Shown below are 5 T cell receptor beta chains from a single sample sequenced in a study of blood T cell repertoires in COVID-19. TCRdb keeps only in-frame clones here, not all; method: immunoSEQ multiplex PCR. The table records about 100,000 clones, about 88% of them present only once. The specimen was peripheral blood. The receptors stem from a man older than 75 with acute or convalescent COVID-19.

This clone turned up a few times. The CDR3 spells CASSRRAEDEQYF. Here the CDR3 DNA reads TGTGCCAGTAGTAGGCGGGCGGAGGACGAGCAGTACTTC. This chain connects TRBV19 to TRBJ2-7; possible D gene TRBD2, 5 bases. The CDR3 runs to 13 residues. Trimming took off 4 bases at V and 5 bases at J, with 12 bases between the two ends. Germline assignment: CDR1 LNHDA and CDR2 SQIVND (reference sequence).

The CDR3 sequence is CAIRRTSGTINEQFF. CDR3 DNA sequence: TGTGCCATCAGAAGAACTAGCGGGACGATCAATGAGCAGTTCTTC. This chain links TRBV10-3 with TRBJ2-1, with TRBD2 identical over 10 bases. V trimming: 6 bases; J trimming: 6 bases; junction bases outside the gene matches: 8. This CDR3 is built from 15 residues. In germline, CDR1 is ENHRY, CDR2 SYGVKD.

A word on this clone: Mismatch with germline at one junction end may stem from a read error. The genes are TRBV6-1 and TRBJ2-3, with TRBD2 matching 8 bases. The CDR3 covers 18 residues. Germline V CDR1 and CDR2: MNHNS, SASEGT. Written as DNA, the CDR3 is TGTGCCAGCAGCGAAGAAGTCTTGGCGGGAGGTGATGTTGATACGCAGTATTTT. This encodes CASSEEVLAGGDVDTQYF.

The rearrangement links TRBV19 to TRBJ2-3; perhaps TRBD2 as D (6 bases). Trimming left V 3 bases short and J 6 bases short, with 16 bases between. CDR1 is LNHDA, CDR2 SQIVND, per germline (reference sequence). CDR3 length: 15 residues. The CDR3 DNA reads TGTGCCAGTAGTATCCGTGTGGGGAGGAGTGATACGCAGTATTTT. It specifies CASSIRVGRSDTQYF.

This rearrangement joins TRBV29-1 to TRBJ1-1, with 8 bases that match TRBD1. The CDR3 totals 13 residues. Germline CDR1 SQVTM, CDR2 ANQGSEA. V dropped 5 bases and J dropped 2; count of bases not matched to a gene: 4. CDR3 sequence reads: CSVSDRGNTEAFF. CDR3 DNA sequence: TGCAGCGTTTCTGACAGGGGAAACACTGAAGCTTTCTTT. Drawing the rest from reference TRBV29-1 and TRBJ1-1, the complete variable domain is SAVISQKPSRDICQRGTSLTIQCQVDSQVTMMFWYRQQPGQSLTLIATANQGSEATYESGFVIDKFPISRPNLTFSTLTVSNMSPEDSSIYLCSVSDRGNTEAFFGQGTRLTVV.